Below, 17 T cell receptor beta chains from the same sample are listed, as sequenced in a study of blood T cells in healthy people across ages. Alongside a J-beta primer mix, a sample-barcoded 5' primer served in a second PCR lasting about 7 to 12 cycles. MiXCR, run by TCRdb on the 5' RACE reads, gives a single entry per CDR3 protein. The sample lists 1.5 million to 2 million distinct CDR3 sequences, 28% occurring once. The sequenced sample consisted of blood. The receptors originated from a woman under 40 in good health.

The genes are TRBV14 and TRBJ1-5; D unclear. The CDR3 is made up of 16 amino acids. The germline V gene has CDR1 SGHDN and CDR2 FVKESK. V was shortened by 6 bases and J by 3 bases, with 18 bases between the two germline ends. CDR3: CASREDEDGPNQPQHF. DNA of the CDR3: TGTGCCAGCAGGGAGGATGAGGACGGCCCCAATCAGCCCCAGCATTTT.

This sequence joins TRBV10-3 and TRBJ1-1; maybe TRBD1 (6 bases). The germline gives CDR1 ENHRY, CDR2 SYGVKD. The CDR3 has 14 amino acids. The V end was cut by 6 bases, the J end by 1 base, with 12 bases between. The CDR3 spells CAISLRDKNTEAFF. As DNA, the CDR3 is TGTGCCATCAGCCTACGGGACAAGAACACTGAAGCTTTCTTT.

At least ten counts were recorded for this clonotype. V gene TRBV6-5 combines with J gene TRBJ2-1; D gene unclear. Germline V gives CDR1 MNHEY, CDR2 SVGAGI. Trimming removed 4 bases from V and 9 bases from J, with 13 bases in between. This CDR3 spans 13 amino acids. CDR3 protein: CASSSPWPGEQFF. DNA of the CDR3: TGTGCCAGCAGTTCCCCCTGGCCGGGTGAGCAGTTCTTC.

This clonotype showed up just once. The chain carries TRBV11-2 and TRBJ2-5, with D possibly TRBD1 on 5 matching bases. Deletions cut 5 bases from V and 11 bases from J, with 24 bases between. CDR1 is SGHAT, CDR2 FQNNGV, per germline. CDR3 size: 15 residues. This CDR3 reads CASSRPFTGSDEQYF. DNA for the CDR3: TGTGCCAGCAGCCGTCCTTTTACAGGATCCGATGAGCAGTACTTC.

This clonotype was seen a few times. The chain combines TRBV7-9 with TRBJ2-3, with 9 bases aligning to TRBD1. The length of the CDR3 is 15 residues. Germline lookup yields CDR1 SEHNR and CDR2 FQNEAQ (reference sequence). The V segment lost 6 bases and the J segment 4 bases; nucleotides outside the gene matches: 8. This chain's CDR3 is CASSPGQGNADTQYF. The CDR3 DNA reads TGTGCCAGCAGTCCGGGACAGGGTAACGCAGATACGCAGTATTTT.

As DNA, the CDR3 is TGTGCCACCAGTACGTATTGGGCCGAGGGAAATGGCTACACCTTC. This codes for CATSTYWAEGNGYTF. The chain carries TRBV15 and TRBJ1-2; no reliable D call. The CDR3 has 15 amino acids. Germline CDR1 LNHNV, CDR2 YYDKDF (reference sequence). The germline V and J ends were trimmed by 6 bases and 6 bases, with 20 bases remaining between them.

The rearrangement joins TRBV12-3 or TRBV12-4 to TRBJ2-3, with a tentative D call TRBD2 (5 bases). The CDR3 consists of 14 residues. Deletions cut 8 bases from V and 0 bases from J, with 12 bases between. As DNA, the CDR3 is TGTGCCAGCTCTCGGCGGGCTAGCACAGATACGCAGTATTTT. The encoded protein is CASSRRASTDTQYF.

This chain uses TRBV7-9 with TRBJ2-2, with D possibly TRBD2 on 5 matching bases. This CDR3 is built from 14 residues. Germline assignment: CDR1 SEHNR and CDR2 FQNEAQ (reference sequence). With 3 bases removed from V and 3 bases from J, the gap between germline ends came to 8 bases. In nucleotides, the CDR3 is TGTGCCAGCAGCTTTTGGGGAGACACCGGGGAGCTGTTTTTT. The encoded protein is CASSFWGDTGELFF.

This clonotype was seen more than once but under ten times. The genes are TRBV24-1 and TRBJ2-3; TRBD2 agrees at 9 bases. Germline loops: CDR1 KGHDR, CDR2 SFDVKD. V shed 7 bases and J 1 base; nucleotides not matched to a gene: 5. The CDR3 sequence is 15 residues long. DNA of the CDR3: TGTGCCACCAGCCGGACTAGCGATCGCACAGATACGCAGTATTTT. This codes for CATSRTSDRTDTQYF.

This clonotype was observed a few times. The junction does not match germline at one end; this may be a read error. The V gene is TRBV6-6, the J gene TRBJ1-2; TRBD1 matches 8 bases. The CDR3 spans 17 residues. Germline V gives CDR1 MNHNY, CDR2 SVGAGI (reference sequence). The CDR3: CTSSYSRTGRKNYGYTF. The CDR3 coding sequence is TGTACCAGCAGTTACTCCCGGACAGGGCGCAAAAACTATGGCTACACCTTC.

A note on this clonotype: A much larger clone differs by one base, so this may be a read error. The chain links TRBV7-2 to TRBJ2-5; the match to TRBD1 covers 8 bases. Germline V CDR1 and CDR2: SGHTA, FQGNSA. J gave up 5 bases and V 10 bases, and 12 bases lay outside the gene matches. This CDR3 is 14 amino acids long. The CDR3 DNA sequence: TGTGCCAACCGAGACAGGGGAACATTGGAGACCCAGTACTTC. This encodes CANRDRGTLETQYF. Using reference TRBV7-2 and TRBJ2-5 for the parts outside the CDR3, the full variable domain is GAGVSQSPSNKVTEKGKDVELRCDPISGHTALYWYRQSLGQGLEFLIYFQGNSAPDKSGLPSDRFSAERTGGSVSTLTIQRTQQEDSAVYLCANRDRGTLETQYFGPGTRLLVL.

The sample holds many counts of this clonotype. V usage is TRBV5-6 and J usage is TRBJ2-7; D is uncertain. Germline assignment: CDR1 SGHDT and CDR2 YYEEEE. This CDR3 contains 16 residues. Trimming took off 4 bases at V and 3 bases at J, with 20 bases between the two ends. CDR3 DNA sequence: TGTGCCAGCAGCACCCCTCGCCGTCACTCGGTCTACGAGCAGTACTTC. As protein: CASSTPRRHSVYEQYF.

The rearrangement uses TRBV24-1 and TRBJ2-2, with 7 bases that match TRBD2. This CDR3 comprises 15 residues. Germline trimming cut 7 bases from V and 6 bases from J; bases unmatched to any gene: 10. Germline V CDR1 and CDR2: KGHDR, SFDVKD. CDR3 amino acids: CATRDGGSRAGELFF. CDR3 in DNA: TGTGCCACCAGAGACGGGGGGTCCCGGGCCGGGGAGCTGTTTTTT.

The chain has TRBV24-1 and TRBJ1-2, with D unresolved. V was pared by 7 bases and J by 10 bases, with 18 bases between. The CDR3 length is 13 residues. Germline V gene sequence: CDR1 KGHDR, CDR2 SFDVKD. This CDR3 reads CATSGGVVGDYTF. CDR3 DNA: TGTGCCACCAGCGGCGGGGTAGTTGGTGACTACACCTTC.

This chain connects TRBV29-1 to TRBJ2-6; tentative D call: TRBD2 (5 bases). V lost 0 bases, J lost 2 bases, and 11 bases lay in between. There are 16 residues in the CDR3. From germline, CDR1 is SQVTM and CDR2 ANQGSEA. Here the CDR3 DNA reads TGCAGCGTTGAAGATTCGGGGTCTACTGGGGCCAACGTCCTGACTTTC. It encodes CSVEDSGSTGANVLTF.

This clonotype was detected once. V gene TRBV10-3 combines with J gene TRBJ2-5, with D perhaps being TRBD1 or TRBD2 (5 bases each). The germline CDR1 and CDR2 sequences are ENHRY and SYGVKD. Trimming cost V 6 bases and J 11 bases, with 22 bases left between them. The CDR3 extends over 14 amino acids. CDR3 nucleotide sequence: TGTGCCATCAGCGAGGGAAGACAGTCCTATGAGCAGTACTTC. It encodes CAISEGRQSYEQYF.

Points on this clonotype: A much larger clone lies a single base off, so this may be a read error. The V gene is TRBV5-1, the J gene TRBJ2-5; D is perhaps TRBD1 or TRBD2 (5 bases each). The J call may not be correct, given that the DNA end is closer to TRBJ2-7. The CDR3 spans 14 residues. CDR1 and CDR2 (germline): SGHRS, YFSETQ. CDR3 loop: CASSWDLGGREQYF. CDR3 coding DNA: TGCGCCAGCAGCTGGGACCTAGGCGGGCGCGAGCAGTACTTC.